A single sample is the source of the 9 T cell receptor beta chains below, sequenced in a study of tumor-infiltrating lymphocytes in primary liver carcinoma. Bulk tissue was left unsorted, and RNA and DNA were co-extracted from 20-30 mg of it. A constant-region primer primed TCR beta cDNA synthesis from 450 to 550 ng of total RNA. Three nested multiplex PCR rounds of slightly modified ARM-PCR generated TCR beta libraries. Two initial PCR rounds of around 10 cycles each paired TRBV1-TRBV30 forward primers with a C-beta reverse primer. Using its own MiXCR run on the multiplex PCR reads, TCRdb lists one record per CDR3 protein. This table holds 30,000 to 40,000 distinct CDR3 sequences, roughly 74% found once. The material sequenced was liver tumor tissue from sampling region 4. Subset of the sample: tumor region T4, right-lateral pole. These receptor sequences come from a man aged 40-49 years with primary liver carcinoma and hepatitis B virus infection.

Comments on this clonotype: The junction shows a germline mismatch at one end, possibly a read error. The rearrangement joins TRBV5-1 to TRBJ2-5, with unresolved D. The germline gives CDR1 SGHRS, CDR2 YFSETQ. The CDR3 length is 14 residues. CDR3 bases: TGCGCCAACAGCCCCTCGGCAGCCCAAGAGACCCGGTACTTC. Amino acids: CANSPSAAQETRYF.

A remark on this clonotype: This could be a read error, since a much larger clone is one nucleotide away. This rearrangement joins TRBV5-1 to TRBJ2-7; no clear D. The length of the CDR3 is 14 residues. Germline CDR1 is SGHRS and CDR2 is YFSETQ. CDR3 protein: CASSETILNGEQHF. Here the CDR3 DNA reads TGCGCCAGCAGTGAGACCATCTTAAACGGCGAGCAGCACTTC.

To note about this clonotype: An end of the junction differs from the germline gene, which may be a read error. The chain combines TRBV10-2 with TRBJ1-1, with unresolved D. This CDR3 spans 13 amino acids. Germline CDR1 reads WSHSY; CDR2 reads SAAADI. CDR3 in DNA: TGCTCCAGCAGTAAAGTAGAAAACACTGAAGCCTTCTTT. Translated, it gives CSSSKVENTEAFF.

This clonotype showed up many times. The chain couples TRBV30 to TRBJ2-3; D is undetermined. Germline CDR1 reads GTSNPN; CDR2 reads SVGIG (reference sequence). The CDR3 length is 11 residues. With 7 bases removed from V and 4 bases from J, the gap between germline ends came to 9 bases. The CDR3 nucleotides read TGTGCCTCGAGCCGGTCAGATACGCAGTATTTT. It encodes CASSRSDTQYF.

This clonotype turned up a few times. One end of the junction varies from germline; a read error may be responsible. This rearrangement joins TRBV5-4 to TRBJ2-3; possibly TRBD1 for D (5 bases). CDR1 is SGHNT, CDR2 YYREEE, per germline (reference sequence). The CDR3 is 15 amino acids. The CDR3 nucleotides are TGTGCCGGCAGCTTGGCAGAAAGGGGTACAGATACGCAGTACTTT. This gives the protein CAGSLAERGTDTQYF.

Details on this clonotype: A much more abundant neighbour one base away suggests this may be a read error. This CDR3 fails to terminate in the conserved phenylalanine or tryptophan, so it likely reflects a read error. J is TRBJ1-6 and V is TRBV30; 10 bases match TRBD1. The CDR3 extends over 14 amino acids. V was pared by 5 bases and J by 8 bases, with 6 bases of the junction left unmatched. The germline gives CDR1 GTSNPN, CDR2 SVGIG (reference sequence). CDR3 region: CAWGTGTGDSPLHS. The DNA of the CDR3 is TGTGCCTGGGGTACCGGGACAGGGGATTCACCCCTCCACTCT.

The chain carries TRBV29-1 and TRBJ2-5, with TRBD1 matching over 9 bases. Germline V gene lookup returns CDR1 SQVTM and CDR2 ANQGSEA. The CDR3 extends over 15 amino acids. V gave up 1 base and J gave up 11 bases; unmatched junction bases: 14. The CDR3 region is CSVEADRGRAEAQYF. The CDR3 nucleotides read TGCAGCGTTGAAGCGGACAGGGGACGAGCAGAGGCTCAGTACTTC.

With regard to this clonotype: The conserved phenylalanine or tryptophan is not found at the CDR3 terminus, so this likely reflects a read error. The CDR3 sequence: CASSFGQTLGTEAFL. CDR3 DNA: TGTGCCAGCAGCTTCGGGCAGACCTTGGGGACTGAGGCTTTCTTA. The chain recombines TRBV11-1 with TRBJ1-1, with D possibly being TRBD1 (5 bases). Per the germline V gene, CDR1 is SGHAT and CDR2 is FQDESV (reference sequence). The CDR3 has 15 amino acids.

Concerning this clonotype: This may come from a read error, since a much larger clone is one base off. The chain combines TRBV18 with TRBJ1-5; D is undetermined. CDR3 length: 16 residues. V lost 7 bases to trimming and J lost 3 bases, with 19 bases between them. Germline assignment: CDR1 KGHSH and CDR2 LQKENI. The CDR3, as DNA: TGTGCCAGCTTACCCTCAGAAGTGGCCGACAATCAGCCCCAGCATTTT. Translating it yields CASLPSEVADNQPQHF.